Sequencing of this T cell receptor (beta chain) was carried out in a study of CD8+CD57+ T cells in acquired aplastic anemia. Study results and limitations: The number of CD8+ CDR3 sequences shared by patients and controls was roughly 30.

Profiling of TCR beta VDJ combinations and CDR3 sequences used genomic DNA as template. TCRdb processed the reads anew with MiXCR; each CDR3 protein has one entry. The sample yields 150,000 to 200,000 distinct CDR3 sequences, 64% seen once. A few counts support this clonotype. Antigen: not known. The CDR3 has 14 amino acids. Germline CDR1 reads SQVTM; CDR2 reads ANQGSEA. Trimming cost V 0 bases and J 1 base, with 9 bases left between them. The rearrangement links TRBV29-1 to TRBJ1-1; D unclear. The source is a human donor with severe aplastic anemia or a healthy control (not recorded which). What was sequenced was sorted CD4+, CD8+, or CD8+CD57+ T cells (not recorded which) from PBMCs. In DNA, the CDR3 is TGCAGCGTTGAAGATACGTCGGGGAACACTGAAGCTTTCTTT. It yields the protein CSVEDTSGNTEAFF.